This T cell receptor beta chain was retrieved from a study of technical replicates of blood from several donors. The CDR3 runs to 15 residues. The germline CDR1 and CDR2 sequences are SGDLS and YYNGEE. The ends were cut back, 0 bases at V and 2 bases at J, with 12 bases in the middle. Clones were read by immunoSEQ multiplex PCR, and TCRdb kept only the in-frame ones, dropping some. Here the sample spans fewer than 100,000 clones, under 97% being singletons. The specimen was T cells isolated from PBMCs. V gene TRBV9 combines with J gene TRBJ2-7; D possibly corresponds to TRBD2 (6 bases). The source of this sequence is a human donor in good health. The CDR3 nucleotides are TGTGCCAGCAGCGTAGGTGGCGGGACCCCCTACGAGCAGTACTTC. Its translation is CASSVGGGTPYEQYF.